What follows is one T cell receptor beta chain and its context. No antigen is known for it. Since a much larger clone is just one base distant, this may be a read error. The sample has other DNA sequences that encode this CDR3 too. TCR CDR3 regions were amplified from genomic DNA by multiplex PCR using the deep immunoSEQ assay. Extracted genomic DNA from each cell subset was distributed evenly across all wells of several immunoSEQ 96-well plates, and each plate was treated as a replicate. For unsorted PBMC, approximately 290 ng of genomic DNA, equivalent to about 30,000 T cell genomes, went into each replicate PCR. Ten immunoSEQ deep assay plates were used to sequence unsorted PBMC genomic DNA. Purified libraries were quantified with a Qubit 3.0 fluorometer, sized on a Bioanalyzer 2100, and re-quantified with the KAPA Library Quantification kit. Every immunoSEQ 96-well plate was sequenced on a separate single-read 150-cycle Illumina NextSeq 550 flow cell. In the original analysis: Because only junctional sequences without quality scores were contained in the immunoSEQ output, filtering matching that applied to full-length reads could not be performed. Sequences were annotated with PyIR, a Python wrapper for IgBLAST v1.9, using IMGT germline references to assign V/J genes and CDR3. Any read was removed if the V/J assignment was weak (E-value above 1e-6), the CDR3 was missing, or the read contained stop codons, out-of-frame junctions, or ambiguous translated residues. A V3J clonotype was defined by an identical inferred V gene, J gene, and CDR3 amino acid sequence. The percentage overlap between two repertoires was calculated by dividing the number of shared unique clonotypes by the size of the smaller repertoire. RTK rarefaction, the Chao1 estimator, and Recon v2.1 estimates of unobserved clonotypes were used to assess repertoire richness. Here the immuneACCESS table is served through TCRdb, limited to in-frame sequences with V and J called. Missing clones are a known gap in these copies; in checked studies unresolved V genes cover under half, and the rest lacks a known reason. Clone size and the V and J calls come from that table; the DNA yielded D and trimming. The sample profile shows 450,000 to 500,000 clones; around 80% of them were found once. Approximately 12% of the sample goes to the ten largest clones.

The donors were healthy, HIV-negative adults with no recently reported acute infections or vaccinations. Every donor was a Caucasian adult living in Nashville, Tennessee, USA. For unsorted samples, approximately 89 million PBMCs were counted, and genomic DNA was extracted using the QIAamp DNA Blood Mini kit. Blood was collected by leukapheresis, and PBMCs were isolated by Ficoll-Histopaque density gradient centrifugation and then cryopreserved in liquid nitrogen vapor phase. The data originate from a study of shared clonotypes between healthy human individuals (dated by TCRdb to between 2020 and 2021). About the investigation overall: A few men and two women, aged 18 to 49 years, made up the cohort. To estimate repertoire size and how much clonotypes are shared between individuals, the study performed deep sequencing of blood TCR repertoires from a handful of healthy adults. To increase sequencing depth and limit assay-specific biases, different laboratories used diverse techniques to prepare libraries and sequence TCR repertoires. Each donor's leukapheresis produced roughly between about 0.9 and 9.5 billion PBMCs.

Unmatched junction bases come to 9, with V trimmed by 3 bases and J by 7 bases. The CDR3 measures 15 amino acids from cysteine to phenylalanine. Only CDR3 DNA remains: 45 bases, in frame from the first base. The germline V gene (reference sequence) provides CDR1 GTSNPN and CDR2 SVGIG. Paper-wide results and their limitations: Sampling was restricted to blood, and TCR repertoires in tissues likely differ from the TCR repertoires found in blood. The small number of donors limited the genetic and exposure-history diversity represented. Pairwise subsampling indicated that sequencing depth was expected to affect the degree of clonotype sharing among donors.

This TCR was sampled from a woman aged 40 to 50 in good health. Some clones in this sample may be carry-over from other donors' samples. The specimen was PBMCs. Recombination joined TRBV30 with TRBJ2-1; the central 10 bases match TRBD1. The nucleotides are TGTGCCTGGAGCTGGACAGGGGGGTTCAGAAATGAGCAGTTCTTC. This encodes CAWSWTGGFRNEQFF.